This TCR beta chain was retrieved from a study of cytomegalovirus exposure and HLA in healthy donors. Whole-study results and caveats: Using a false discovery rate of 0.05, a later analysis showed that about 16,000 TCR beta sequences were associated with HLA alleles.

A multiplex PCR was run with 60 Vbeta primers and 13 Jbeta primers. This table comes from immunoSEQ multiplex PCR, and its TCRdb copy is limited to in-frame clones, with some not included. The sample lists approximately 67,000 clones, roughly two thirds occurring once. This clone was detected a few times. Its target is unknown. V lost 1 base to trimming and J lost 3 bases, with 9 bases between them. CDR3 length: 14 amino acids. Germline values: CDR1 LGHNA, CDR2 YSLEER. The V call is TRBV4-3, the J call TRBJ1-2; tentative D call: TRBD1 (5 bases). This TCR was sampled from a young woman in good health and CMV-seronegative. Material: PBMCs. DNA of the CDR3: TGCGCCAGCAGCCAAGCCCGGGGGGACTATGGCTACACCTTC. Translating gives CASSQARGDYGYTF.